This is a list of T cell receptor beta chains from one sample in a study of tumor T cells in aggressive B-cell lymphoma. The method was immunoSEQ multiplex PCR; TCRdb's version includes in-frame clones alone and lacks a portion of them. The table shows 2,500 to 4,000 clones, with about 80% occurring only once. Sample: tumor tissue. Receptor source: an adult with diffuse large B cell lymphoma. Both conserved end residues are part of each CDR3. A D gene is named only where the DNA matches it firmly. Size is stated for part of the rows, as once, few or many counts, or as a class when the clone is expanded.

v_call	d_call	clone_size	j_call	cdr3_aa	cdr3_nt
TRBV5-4	-	once	TRBJ2-1	CASSPVAGGRGEQFF	TGTGCCAGCAGTCCGGTCGCAGGGGGGCGGGGTGAGCAGTTCTTC
TRBV4-2	TRBD2	-	TRBJ2-3	CASSPRTSGGGTTDTQYF	TGTGCCAGCAGCCCGAGGACTAGCGGGGGGGGAACCACAGATACGCAGTATTTT
TRBV2	-	-	TRBJ2-7	CASSLRLFYEQYF	TGTGCCAGCAGCCTCCGACTTTTCTACGAGCAGTACTTC
TRBV7-2	-	once	TRBJ2-3	CASSLSPGSDTQYF	TGTGCCAGCAGCTTATCCCCAGGGTCAGATACGCAGTATTTT
TRBV5-6	-	-	TRBJ1-6	CASSLVQYNSPLHF	TGTGCCAGCAGCTTGGTTCAGTATAATTCACCCCTCCACTTT
TRBV30	-	-	TRBJ1-2	CAWSVGEGYGYTF	TGTGCCTGGAGTGTAGGGGAGGGTTATGGCTACACCTTC
TRBV11-3	TRBD2	large	TRBJ2-1	CASSLMAGGYNEQFF	TGTGCCAGCAGCTTAATGGCGGGGGGCTACAATGAGCAGTTCTTC
TRBV5-6	TRBD1	few	TRBJ2-1	CASSLPTTGAINEQFF	TGTGCCAGCAGCTTGCCGACGACAGGGGCTATCAATGAGCAGTTCTTC
TRBV5-1	-	-	TRBJ2-3	CASSLRGSTDTQYF	TGCGCCAGCAGCTTGAGGGGGAGCACAGATACGCAGTATTTT
TRBV6-1	-	-	TRBJ2-7	CASSEEFQGDITYEQYF	TGTGCCAGCAGTGAAGAGTTCCAGGGCGATATTACCTACGAGCAGTACTTC
TRBV6-1	TRBD1	-	TRBJ1-5	CASTTGSLQPRHF	TGTGCCAGCACGACAGGGTCTTTACAGCCCCGGCATTTT
TRBV4-1	TRBD2	-	TRBJ2-5	CASSLQLALKETQYF	TGCGCCAGCAGCCTGCAACTAGCGTTGAAAGAGACCCAGTACTTC
TRBV27	-	-	TRBJ1-2	CASSKGAYGYTF	TGTGCCAGCAGTAAAGGGGCCTATGGCTACACCTTC
TRBV5-1	TRBD1	-	TRBJ1-6	CDSSQGQGAGSPLHF	TGCGACAGCAGCCAAGGACAGGGGGCAGGGTCACCCCTCCACTTT
TRBV6-5	-	-	TRBJ1-3	CASSQPTGDTIYF	TGTGCCAGCAGTCAACCCACCGGTGACACCATATATTTT
TRBV27	-	-	TRBJ1-2	CASSEGNYGYTF	TGTGCCAGCTCGGAGGGGAACTATGGCTACACCTTC
TRBV19	TRBD2	-	TRBJ2-1	CASSLTTSGGYNEQFF	TGTGCCAGTAGTCTAACGACTAGCGGGGGCTACAATGAGCAGTTCTTC
TRBV29-1	TRBD1	-	TRBJ1-1	CSVGSGGDEAFF	TGCAGCGTTGGGTCAGGGGGTGATGAAGCTTTCTTT
TRBV7-9	-	-	TRBJ2-7	CASSSYPFPYEQYF	TGTGCCAGCAGCTCTTATCCCTTTCCCTACGAGCAGTACTTC
TRBV7-9	-	-	TRBJ1-2	CASSATGFYGYTF	TGTGCCAGCAGCGCAACAGGATTCTATGGCTACACCTTC
TRBV6-1	-	once	TRBJ2-3	CASSEDGQGYSDTQYF	TGTGCCAGCAGTGAAGACGGCCAGGGGTACTCAGATACGCAGTATTTT
TRBV7-6	TRBD1	-	TRBJ2-5	CASSPYRGTGETQYF	TGTGCCAGCAGCCCTTACAGGGGGACGGGAGAGACCCAGTACTTC
TRBV2	-	-	TRBJ1-4	CASSLQGGDEKLFF	TGTGCCAGCAGTCTGCAAGGGGGAGACGAAAAACTGTTTTTT
TRBV5-1	TRBD1	-	TRBJ2-3	CASSLVLTDRDTDTQYF	TGCGCCAGCAGCTTGGTTCTTACGGACAGGGACACAGATACGCAGTATTTT
TRBV11-2	-	-	TRBJ1-6	CASSSRLDSPLHF	TGTGCCAGCAGCTCACGACTTGATTCACCCCTCCACTTT
TRBV19	TRBD2	-	TRBJ2-5	CASSTSPLAGVAETQYF	TGTGCCAGTAGTACCTCCCCACTAGCGGGGGTTGCAGAGACCCAGTACTTC
TRBV2	TRBD1	-	TRBJ2-4	CASSAGGQGRNIQYF	TGTGCCAGCAGTGCAGGTGGACAGGGACGGAACATTCAGTACTTC
TRBV7-2	-	-	TRBJ2-5	CASSRVEVGQETQYF	TGTGCCAGCAGCCGTGTGGAGGTGGGGCAAGAGACCCAGTACTTC
TRBV4-1	TRBD1	-	TRBJ2-6	CASSPGTGGAGANVLTF	TGCGCCAGCAGCCCCGGGACAGGGGGAGCTGGGGCCAACGTCCTGACTTTC
TRBV6-5	TRBD1	few	TRBJ2-7	CASSRRQGGHEQYF	TGTGCCAGCAGCCGAAGACAGGGTGGACACGAGCAGTACTTC
TRBV7-9	TRBD1	large	TRBJ2-7	CASSLTGTGIHEQYF	TGTGCCAGCAGCTTGACCGGGACAGGGATCCACGAGCAGTACTTC
TRBV10-3	-	-	TRBJ1-2	CASGGQGVSVGGYTF	TGTGCATCGGGGGGTCAGGGAGTTTCTGTGGGCGGCTACACCTTC
TRBV7-3	TRBD2	-	TRBJ2-3	CASSPTRTSGGTQYF	TGTGCCAGCAGCCCAACTCGGACTAGCGGGGGGACGCAGTATTTT
TRBV10-3	-	few	TRBJ2-3	CATRGGASTDTQYF	TGTGCCACCAGGGGCGGGGCTAGCACAGATACGCAGTATTTT
TRBV7-8	-	-	TRBJ2-1	CASSLGYNEQFF	TGTGCCAGCAGCCTCGGCTACAATGAGCAGTTCTTC
TRBV5-1	TRBD1	-	TRBJ2-4	CASSLGDRVNIQYF	TGCGCCAGCAGCTTGGGGGACAGGGTTAACATTCAGTACTTC
TRBV29-1	-	-	TRBJ2-2	CSVNLHGADTGELFF	TGCAGCGTTAACCTACATGGGGCGGACACCGGGGAGCTGTTTTTT
TRBV18	TRBD1	-	TRBJ1-5	CASSATGGGLQPQHF	TGTGCCAGCTCAGCGACAGGGGGCGGTCTACAGCCCCAGCATTTT
TRBV11-3	TRBD1	-	TRBJ1-1	CASSLSGTEEAFF	TGTGCCAGCAGCTTATCCGGGACAGAGGAAGCTTTCTTT
TRBV11-3	-	-	TRBJ2-5	CASSLDLQETQYF	TGTGCCAGCAGCTTAGATCTCCAAGAGACCCAGTACTTC
TRBV7-6	TRBD1	-	TRBJ1-1	CASSQGTVNTEAFF	TGTGCCAGCAGCCAAGGGACAGTTAACACTGAAGCTTTCTTT
TRBV19	-	-	TRBJ1-6	CASSPRQSNSPLHF	TGTGCCAGTAGCCCTAGACAGAGCAATTCACCCCTCCACTTT
TRBV14	-	-	TRBJ2-2	CASSQDGNGELFF	TGTGCCAGCAGCCAAGACGGGAACGGGGAGCTGTTTTTT
TRBV29-1	TRBD2	few	TRBJ2-2	CSVGLAGVGELFF	TGCAGCGTAGGACTAGCGGGGGTCGGGGAGCTGTTTTTT
TRBV6-1	-	-	TRBJ1-2	CASSDVGQQYGYTF	TGTGCCAGCAGTGACGTCGGACAGCAGTATGGCTACACCTTC
TRBV28	TRBD1	-	TRBJ1-4	CASSPGGGGLNEKLFF	TGTGCCAGCAGTCCAGGGGGTGGGGGGCTTAATGAAAAACTGTTTTTT
TRBV6-1	TRBD1	-	TRBJ1-5	CASILGQPNQPQHF	TGTGCCAGCATCCTGGGACAGCCCAATCAGCCCCAGCATTTT
TRBV18	TRBD1	-	TRBJ1-6	CASSPGQEIPLHF	TGTGCCAGCTCGCCGGGACAGGAAATACCCCTCCACTTT
TRBV11-2	TRBD1	once	TRBJ1-1	CASSLDRGRKTEAFF	TGTGCCAGCAGCTTGGACAGGGGGCGAAAAACTGAAGCTTTCTTT
TRBV7-3	-	-	TRBJ1-2	CASSLDGIYGYTF	TGTGCCAGCAGCCTGGACGGGATCTATGGCTACACCTTC
TRBV2	TRBD2	-	TRBJ2-3	CASRTSGGPDTQYF	TGTGCCAGCAGGACTAGCGGGGGCCCAGATACGCAGTATTTT
TRBV15	TRBD2	-	TRBJ2-5	CATSRESGGRETQYF	TGTGCCACCAGCAGAGAGAGCGGGGGGAGGGAGACCCAGTACTTC
TRBV5-1	-	-	TRBJ2-2	CTSSFSPSGGLFF	TGCACCAGCAGCTTTTCTCCTTCCGGGGGGCTGTTTTTT